This TCR beta chain was identified during a study of graft-versus-host responses after intestinal transplantation. The overall study: After anti-thymocyte globulin induction, recipients took tacrolimus and steroids for 2 to 3 years.

Findings and caveats of the study: High graft-versus-host to host-versus-graft clonal ratios were seen in allografts of patients with graft-donor T cell macrochimerism. Investigators detected GvH clones in recipient marrow, with some emerging earlier in ileum or blood.

This clone appeared a single time. Its antigen is currently unknown. Here immunoSEQ multiplex PCR was the method, and the copy in TCRdb shows in-frame clones only, minus some. Seen here are some 110,000 clones, over 75% observed once, and the top ten hold approximately 0.18%. The origin of this receptor is a human donor who received an intestinal transplant. The material was unstimulated CD4+ T cells sorted from spleen or lymph node cells, obtained before intestinal transplant.

The DNA for the CDR3 is TGCGCCAGCAGCTTGGAGTCTTGGTTTGGACAGGGGGCGCATATCTATGGCTACACCTTC. It specifies CASSLESWFGQGAHIYGYTF. The chain links TRBV5-1 to TRBJ1-2, with TRBD1 identical over 11 bases. The junction had 17 bases not matched to a gene; V was cut back by 0 bases and J by 4 bases. This CDR3 contains 20 residues. Germline V gene sequence: CDR1 SGHRS, CDR2 YFSETQ.